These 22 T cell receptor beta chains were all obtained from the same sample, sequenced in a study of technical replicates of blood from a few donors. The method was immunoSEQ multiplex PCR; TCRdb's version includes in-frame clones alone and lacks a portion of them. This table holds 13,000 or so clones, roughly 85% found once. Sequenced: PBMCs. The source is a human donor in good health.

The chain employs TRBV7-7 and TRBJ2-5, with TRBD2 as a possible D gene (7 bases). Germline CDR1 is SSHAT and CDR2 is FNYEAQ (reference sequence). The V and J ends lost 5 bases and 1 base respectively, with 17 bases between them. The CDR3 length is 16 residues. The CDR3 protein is CASSLGGASGQETQYF. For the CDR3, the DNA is TGTGCCAGCAGCCTGGGGGGGGCTAGCGGCCAAGAGACCCAGTACTTC.

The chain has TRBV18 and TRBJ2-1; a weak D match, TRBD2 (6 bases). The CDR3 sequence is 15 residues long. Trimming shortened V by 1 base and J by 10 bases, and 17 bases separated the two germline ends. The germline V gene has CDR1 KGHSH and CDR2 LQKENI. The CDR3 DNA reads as TGTGCCAGCTCACCACTCACGGGACTTGGTTGGGAGCAGTTCTTC. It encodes CASSPLTGLGWEQFF. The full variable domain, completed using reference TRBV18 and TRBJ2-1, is NAGVMQNPRHLVRRRGQEARLRCSPMKGHSHVYWYRQLPEEGLKFMVYLQKENIIDESGMPKERFSAEFPKEGPSILRIQQVVRGDSAAYFCASSPLTGLGWEQFFGPGTRLTVL.

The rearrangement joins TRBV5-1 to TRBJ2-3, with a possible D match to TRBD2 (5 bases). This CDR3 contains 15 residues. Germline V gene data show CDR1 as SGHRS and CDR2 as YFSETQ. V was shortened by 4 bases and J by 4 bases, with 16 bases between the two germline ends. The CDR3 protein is CASSLGSYQADTQYF. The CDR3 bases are TGCGCCAGCAGCCTGGGGAGTTACCAAGCAGATACGCAGTATTTT.

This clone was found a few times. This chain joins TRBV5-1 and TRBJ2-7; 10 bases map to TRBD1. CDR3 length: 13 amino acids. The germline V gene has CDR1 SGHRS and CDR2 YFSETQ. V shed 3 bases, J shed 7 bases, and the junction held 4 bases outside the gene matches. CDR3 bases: TGCGCCAGCAGCTACGGACAGGGGGGTGAGCAGTACTTC. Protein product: CASSYGQGGEQYF.

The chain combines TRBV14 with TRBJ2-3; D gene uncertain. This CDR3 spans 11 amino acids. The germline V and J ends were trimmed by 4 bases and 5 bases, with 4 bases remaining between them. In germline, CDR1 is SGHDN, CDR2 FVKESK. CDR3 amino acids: CASSPVDTQYF. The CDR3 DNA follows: TGTGCCAGCAGCCCAGTAGATACGCAGTATTTT.

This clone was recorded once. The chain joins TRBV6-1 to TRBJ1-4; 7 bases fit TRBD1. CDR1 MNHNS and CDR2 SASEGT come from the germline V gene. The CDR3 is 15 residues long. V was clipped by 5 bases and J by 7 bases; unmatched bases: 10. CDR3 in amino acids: CASSLRQGLGEKLFF. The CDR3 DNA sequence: TGTGCCAGCAGTTTAAGACAGGGTTTAGGTGAAAAACTGTTTTTT.

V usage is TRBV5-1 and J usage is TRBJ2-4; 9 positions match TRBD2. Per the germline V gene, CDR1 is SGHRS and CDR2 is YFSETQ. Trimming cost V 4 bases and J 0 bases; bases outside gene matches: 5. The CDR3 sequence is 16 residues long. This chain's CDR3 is CASSPSSGVAKNIQYF. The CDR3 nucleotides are TGCGCCAGCAGCCCCTCTAGCGGGGTAGCCAAAAACATTCAGTACTTC.

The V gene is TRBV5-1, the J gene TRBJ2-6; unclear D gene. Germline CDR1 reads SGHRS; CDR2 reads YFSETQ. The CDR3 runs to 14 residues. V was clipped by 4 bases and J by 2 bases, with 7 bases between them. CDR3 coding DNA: TGCGCCAGCAGCGGGCAGACTGGGGCCAACGTCCTGACTTTC. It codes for CASSGQTGANVLTF.

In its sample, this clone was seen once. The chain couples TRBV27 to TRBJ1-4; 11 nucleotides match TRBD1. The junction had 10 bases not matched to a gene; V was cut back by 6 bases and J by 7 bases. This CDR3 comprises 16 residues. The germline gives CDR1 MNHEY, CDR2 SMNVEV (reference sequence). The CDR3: CASRGQGAGSGEKLFF. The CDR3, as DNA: TGTGCCAGCAGAGGACAGGGGGCAGGCTCGGGTGAAAAACTGTTTTTT.

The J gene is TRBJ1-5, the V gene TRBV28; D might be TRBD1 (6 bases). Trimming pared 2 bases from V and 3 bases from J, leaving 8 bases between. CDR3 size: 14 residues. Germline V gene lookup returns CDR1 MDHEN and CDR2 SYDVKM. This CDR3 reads CASSLGQNNQPQHF. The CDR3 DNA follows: TGTGCCAGCAGTTTAGGACAGAACAATCAGCCCCAGCATTTT.

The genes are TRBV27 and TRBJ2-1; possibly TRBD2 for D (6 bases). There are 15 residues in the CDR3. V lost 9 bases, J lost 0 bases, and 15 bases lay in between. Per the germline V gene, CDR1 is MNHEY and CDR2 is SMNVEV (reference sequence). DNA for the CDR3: TGTGCCAGGGAGGCGGGGCCGAGCTCCTACAATGAGCAGTTCTTC. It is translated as CAREAGPSSYNEQFF.

The CDR3 loop reads CASSTFGGGGQYF. Here the CDR3 DNA reads TGTGCCAGCAGTACGTTCGGGGGAGGTGGGCAGTACTTC. The genes are TRBV27 and TRBJ2-7; D possibly corresponds to TRBD2 (6 bases). With 5 bases removed from V and 9 bases from J, the gap between germline ends came to 17 bases. Germline V gene lookup returns CDR1 MNHEY and CDR2 SMNVEV (reference sequence). This CDR3 spans 13 amino acids.

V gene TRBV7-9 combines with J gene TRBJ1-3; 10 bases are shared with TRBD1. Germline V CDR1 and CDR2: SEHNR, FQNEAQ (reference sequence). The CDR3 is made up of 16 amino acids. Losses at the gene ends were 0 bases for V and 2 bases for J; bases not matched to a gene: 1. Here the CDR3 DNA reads TGTGCCAGCAGCTTAGCGGGGACAGGGGCTGGAAACACCATATATTTT. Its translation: CASSLAGTGAGNTIYF.

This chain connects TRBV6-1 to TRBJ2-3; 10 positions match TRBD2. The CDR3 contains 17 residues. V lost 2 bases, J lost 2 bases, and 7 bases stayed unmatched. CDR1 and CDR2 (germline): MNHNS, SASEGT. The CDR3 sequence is CASSEQGLAGATDTQYF. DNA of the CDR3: TGTGCCAGCAGTGAACAGGGGCTAGCGGGAGCCACAGATACGCAGTATTTT.

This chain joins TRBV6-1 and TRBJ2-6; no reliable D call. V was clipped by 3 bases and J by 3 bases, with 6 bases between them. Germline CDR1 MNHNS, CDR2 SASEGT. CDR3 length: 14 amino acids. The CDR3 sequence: CASSDIVGANVLTF. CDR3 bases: TGTGCCAGCAGTGACATTGTTGGGGCCAACGTCCTGACTTTC.

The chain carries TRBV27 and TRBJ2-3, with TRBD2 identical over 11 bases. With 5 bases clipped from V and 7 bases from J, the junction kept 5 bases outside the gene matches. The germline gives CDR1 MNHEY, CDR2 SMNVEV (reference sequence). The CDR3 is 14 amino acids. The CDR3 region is CASSPGTSGYTQYF. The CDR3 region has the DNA TGTGCCAGCAGTCCCGGGACTAGCGGTTATACGCAGTATTTT.

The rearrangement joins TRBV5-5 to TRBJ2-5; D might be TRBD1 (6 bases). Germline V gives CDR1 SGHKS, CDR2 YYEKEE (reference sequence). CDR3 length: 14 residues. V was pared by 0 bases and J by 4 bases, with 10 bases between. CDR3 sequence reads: CASSLAQGRETQYF. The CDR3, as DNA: TGTGCCAGCAGCTTGGCACAGGGCAGAGAGACCCAGTACTTC.

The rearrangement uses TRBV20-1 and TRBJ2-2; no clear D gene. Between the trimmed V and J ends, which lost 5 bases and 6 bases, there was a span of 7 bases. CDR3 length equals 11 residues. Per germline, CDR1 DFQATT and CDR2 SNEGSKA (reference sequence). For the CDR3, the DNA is TGCAGTGCTTATTTCGCCGGGGAGCTGTTTTTT. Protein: CSAYFAGELFF.

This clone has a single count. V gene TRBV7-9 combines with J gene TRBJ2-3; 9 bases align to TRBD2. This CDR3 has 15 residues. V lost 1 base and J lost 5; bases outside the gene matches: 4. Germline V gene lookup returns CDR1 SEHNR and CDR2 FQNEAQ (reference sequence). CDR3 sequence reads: CASSLELAGRDTQYF. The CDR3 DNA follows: TGTGCCAGCAGCTTAGAACTAGCGGGCAGAGATACGCAGTATTTT.

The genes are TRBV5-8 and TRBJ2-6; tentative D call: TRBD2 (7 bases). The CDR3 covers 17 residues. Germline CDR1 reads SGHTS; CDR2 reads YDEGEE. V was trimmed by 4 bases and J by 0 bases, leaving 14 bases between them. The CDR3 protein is CASSTAGHFSGANVLTF. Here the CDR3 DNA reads TGTGCCAGCAGCACAGCGGGACACTTCTCTGGGGCCAACGTCCTGACTTTC.

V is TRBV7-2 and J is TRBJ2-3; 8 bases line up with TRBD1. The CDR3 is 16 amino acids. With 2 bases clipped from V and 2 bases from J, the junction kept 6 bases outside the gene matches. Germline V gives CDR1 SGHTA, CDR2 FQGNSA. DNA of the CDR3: TGTGCCAGCAGCTTACGTCGGACAGGGATCACAGATACGCAGTATTTT. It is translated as CASSLRRTGITDTQYF.

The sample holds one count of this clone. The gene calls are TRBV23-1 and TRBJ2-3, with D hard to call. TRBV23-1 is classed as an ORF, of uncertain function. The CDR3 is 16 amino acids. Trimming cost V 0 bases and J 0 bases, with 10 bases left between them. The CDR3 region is CASSQSSARSTDTQYF. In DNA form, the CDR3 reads TGCGCCAGCAGTCAATCGTCGGCCAGGAGCACAGATACGCAGTATTTT.